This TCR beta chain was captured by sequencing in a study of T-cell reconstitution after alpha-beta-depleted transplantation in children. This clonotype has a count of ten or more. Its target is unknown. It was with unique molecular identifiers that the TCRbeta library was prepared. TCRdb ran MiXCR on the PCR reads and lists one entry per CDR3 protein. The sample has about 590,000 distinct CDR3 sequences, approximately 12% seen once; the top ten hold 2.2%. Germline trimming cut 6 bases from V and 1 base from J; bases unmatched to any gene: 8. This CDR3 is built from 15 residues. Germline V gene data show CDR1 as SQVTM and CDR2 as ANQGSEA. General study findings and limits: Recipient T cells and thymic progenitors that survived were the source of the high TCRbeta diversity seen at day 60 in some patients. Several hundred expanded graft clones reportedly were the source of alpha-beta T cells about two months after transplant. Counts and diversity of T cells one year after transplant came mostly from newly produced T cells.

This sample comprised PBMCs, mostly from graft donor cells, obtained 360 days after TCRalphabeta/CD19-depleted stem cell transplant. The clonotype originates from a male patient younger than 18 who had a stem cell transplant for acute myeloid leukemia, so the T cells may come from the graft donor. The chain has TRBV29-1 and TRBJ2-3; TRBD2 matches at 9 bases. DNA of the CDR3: TGCAGCGTCTGCAGACTAGCGGATCGCACAGATACGCAGTATTTT. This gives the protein CSVCRLADRTDTQYF.